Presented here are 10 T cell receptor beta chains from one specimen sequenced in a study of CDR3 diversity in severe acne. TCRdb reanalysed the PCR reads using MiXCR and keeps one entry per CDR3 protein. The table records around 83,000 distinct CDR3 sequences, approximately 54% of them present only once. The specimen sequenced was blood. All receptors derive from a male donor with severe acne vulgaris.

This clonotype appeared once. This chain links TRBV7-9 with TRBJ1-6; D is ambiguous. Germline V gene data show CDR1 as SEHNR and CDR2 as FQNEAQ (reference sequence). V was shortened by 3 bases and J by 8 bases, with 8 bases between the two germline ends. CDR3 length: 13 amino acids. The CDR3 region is CASSFREDSPLHF. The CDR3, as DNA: TGTGCCAGCAGCTTTAGGGAGGATTCACCCCTCCACTTT.

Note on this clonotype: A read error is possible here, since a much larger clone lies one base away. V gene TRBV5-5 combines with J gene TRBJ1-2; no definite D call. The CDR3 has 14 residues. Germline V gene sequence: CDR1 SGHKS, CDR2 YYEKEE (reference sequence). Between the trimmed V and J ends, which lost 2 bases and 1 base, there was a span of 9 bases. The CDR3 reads CASSLGRLNYGYTF. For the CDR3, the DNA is TGTGCCAGCAGCTTAGGGCGTCTTAACTATGGCTACACCTTC.

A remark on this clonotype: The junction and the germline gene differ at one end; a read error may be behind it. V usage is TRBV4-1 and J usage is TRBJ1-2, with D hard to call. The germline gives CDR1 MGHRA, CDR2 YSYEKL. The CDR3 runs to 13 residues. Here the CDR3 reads CASNQDTLGGYTF. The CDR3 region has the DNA TGCGCCAGCAACCAAGATACCCTAGGTGGCTACACCTTC.

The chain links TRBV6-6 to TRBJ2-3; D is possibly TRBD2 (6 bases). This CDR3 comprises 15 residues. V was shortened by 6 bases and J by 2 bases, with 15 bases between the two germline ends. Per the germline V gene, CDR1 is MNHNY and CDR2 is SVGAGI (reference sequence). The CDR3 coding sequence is TGTGCCAGCAGCGTGGCGCGGGGCTCCACAGATACGCAGTATTTT. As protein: CASSVARGSTDTQYF.

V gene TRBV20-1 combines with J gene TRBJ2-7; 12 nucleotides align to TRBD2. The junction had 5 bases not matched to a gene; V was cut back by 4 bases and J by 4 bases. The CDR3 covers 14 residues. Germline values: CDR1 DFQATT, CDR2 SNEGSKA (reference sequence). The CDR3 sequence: CSATSGRAWYEQYF. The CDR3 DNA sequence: TGCAGTGCTACTAGCGGGAGGGCCTGGTACGAGCAGTACTTC.

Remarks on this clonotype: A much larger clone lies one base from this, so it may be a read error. In DNA form, the CDR3 reads TGTGCCACCAGCAGAGAGGGGGACAGGGTTGAAAGACTGTTTTTT. The encoded protein is CATSREGDRVERLFF. The chain employs TRBV15 and TRBJ1-4, with 9 bases fitting TRBD1. This CDR3 comprises 15 residues. Per the germline V gene, CDR1 is LNHNV and CDR2 is YYDKDF (reference sequence).

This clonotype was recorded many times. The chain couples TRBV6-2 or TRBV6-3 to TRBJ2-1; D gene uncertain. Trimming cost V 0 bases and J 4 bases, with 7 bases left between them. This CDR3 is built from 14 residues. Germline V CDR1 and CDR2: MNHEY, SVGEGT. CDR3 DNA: TGTGCCAGCAGTTACTCCCTGGAATACAATGAGCAGTTCTTC. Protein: CASSYSLEYNEQFF.

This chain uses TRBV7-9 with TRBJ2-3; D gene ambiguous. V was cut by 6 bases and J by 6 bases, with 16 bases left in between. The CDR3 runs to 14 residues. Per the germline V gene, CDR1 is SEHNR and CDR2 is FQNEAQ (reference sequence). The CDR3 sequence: CASSLPARPDTQYF. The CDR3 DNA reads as TGTGCCAGCAGTCTTCCGGCCCGTCCTGATACGCAGTATTTT.

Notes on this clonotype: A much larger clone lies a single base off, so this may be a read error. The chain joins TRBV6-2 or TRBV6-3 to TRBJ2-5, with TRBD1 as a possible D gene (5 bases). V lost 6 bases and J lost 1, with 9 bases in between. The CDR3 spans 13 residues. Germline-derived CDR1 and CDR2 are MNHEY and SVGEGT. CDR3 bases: TGTGCCAGCAGAGGGGCAGCCCAAGAGACCCAGTACTTC. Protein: CASRGAAQETQYF.

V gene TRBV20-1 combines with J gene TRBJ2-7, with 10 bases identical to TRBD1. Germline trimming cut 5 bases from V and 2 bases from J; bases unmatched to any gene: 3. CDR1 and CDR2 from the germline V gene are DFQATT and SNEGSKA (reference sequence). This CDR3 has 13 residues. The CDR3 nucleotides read TGCAGTGCTGGGACAGGGGATCCCTACGAGCAGTACTTC. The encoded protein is CSAGTGDPYEQYF.